What follows are 9 T cell receptor beta chains derived from one specimen sequenced in a study of PD-1 blockade in classical Hodgkin lymphoma. Libraries were prepared by immunoSEQ multiplex PCR; TCRdb keeps only in-frame clonotypes and omits some of them. Of 45,000 to 55,000 clones in the sample, over 75% were seen once. Brentuximab vedotin exposure varied, and every patient relapsed after autologous stem cell transplantation. The material sequenced was peripheral blood mononuclear cells (PBMCs), taken at baseline. These receptors all stem from a human donor with classical Hodgkin lymphoma.

The gene calls are TRBV10-3 and TRBJ2-5; D is tentatively TRBD1 or TRBD2 (6 bases each). The CDR3 has 13 residues. CDR1 is ENHRY and CDR2 is SYGVKD in the germline V gene. V shed 10 bases and J shed 4 bases, with 16 bases lying between them. CDR3 residues: CASGDTSLETQYF. CDR3 sequence (DNA): TGTGCCAGCGGGGACACCTCACTAGAGACCCAGTACTTC.

This clone appeared a few times. The V and J genes are TRBV9 and TRBJ2-7; D call uncertain. V was clipped by 0 bases and J by 2 bases, with 9 bases between them. Germline CDR1 is SGDLS and CDR2 is YYNGEE. The CDR3 covers 14 residues. CDR3 sequence: CASSVGLTTYEQYF. The DNA of the CDR3 is TGTGCCAGCAGCGTAGGGCTAACCACCTACGAGCAGTACTTC.

The chain carries TRBV5-1 and TRBJ2-5; perhaps D is TRBD1 or TRBD2 (6 bases each). Trimming left V 5 bases short and J 5 bases short, with 7 bases between. CDR1 is SGHRS, CDR2 YFSETQ, per germline. CDR3 length equals 11 residues. CDR3 bases: TGCGCCAGCAGAGGGGGGGAGACCCAGTACTTC. It yields the protein CASRGGETQYF.

The V call is TRBV7-9, the J call TRBJ1-2; D not certain. Trimming took 0 bases from V and 5 from J, leaving 10 bases between them. CDR1 is SEHNR and CDR2 is FQNEAQ in the germline V gene (reference sequence). The CDR3 runs to 14 residues. For the CDR3, the DNA is TGTGCCAGCAGCTTAGCGCCAAGGGATTATGGCTACACCTTC. Its protein is CASSLAPRDYGYTF. Variable domain in full (rest from reference TRBV7-9 and TRBJ1-2): DTGVSQNPRHKITKRGQNVTFRCDPISEHNRLYWYRQTLGQGPEFLTYFQNEAQLEKSRLLSDRFSAERPKGSFSTLEIQRTEQGDSAMYLCASSLAPRDYGYTFGSGTRLTVV.

The rearrangement uses TRBV18 and TRBJ2-7; D is unresolved. Germline CDR1 is KGHSH and CDR2 is LQKENI. The CDR3 has 13 residues. The ends were cut back, 3 bases at V and 0 bases at J, with 6 bases in the middle. CDR3 in amino acids: CASSPASSYEQYV. Written as DNA, the CDR3 is TGTGCCAGCTCACCGGCCAGCTCCTACGAGCAGTACGTC.

The J gene is TRBJ2-6, the V gene TRBV7-9; no reliable D call. This CDR3 spans 15 amino acids. Trimming removed 0 bases at V and 2 bases at J, with 5 bases between. Germline loops: CDR1 SEHNR, CDR2 FQNEAQ (reference sequence). In DNA, the CDR3 is TGTGCCAGCAGCTTAGCGAGCCCTGGGGCCAACGTCCTGACTTTC. Translation: CASSLASPGANVLTF.

J is TRBJ2-7 and V is TRBV18; D ambiguous. CDR1 and CDR2 (germline): KGHSH, LQKENI. This CDR3 has 15 residues. Trimming took off 1 base at V and 2 bases at J, with 12 bases between the two ends. The DNA for the CDR3 is TGTGCCAGCTCACCACGGGCGAGCTTTCCCTACGAGCAGTACTTC. This gives the protein CASSPRASFPYEQYF. The variable domain in full, completed from reference TRBV18 and TRBJ2-7, reads NAGVMQNPRHLVRRRGQEARLRCSPMKGHSHVYWYRQLPEEGLKFMVYLQKENIIDESGMPKERFSAEFPKEGPSILRIQQVVRGDSAAYFCASSPRASFPYEQYFGPGTRLTVT.

The J gene is TRBJ2-7, the V gene TRBV5-5, with D unresolved. The CDR3 sequence is 14 residues long. Germline-derived CDR1 and CDR2 are SGHKS and YYEKEE (reference sequence). V lost 3 bases, J lost 4 bases, and 14 bases lay in between. CDR3 loop: CASSSPTSQYEQYV. CDR3 bases: TGTGCCAGCAGCTCTCCCACTTCCCAGTACGAGCAGTACGTC.

The chain is built from TRBV30 and TRBJ1-1; tentative D call: TRBD1 (6 bases). The CDR3 has 15 amino acids. The germline V and J ends were trimmed by 0 bases and 3 bases, with 14 bases remaining between them. Germline loops: CDR1 GTSNPN, CDR2 SVGIG (reference sequence). The CDR3 protein is CAWSVRYRVDTEAFF. The CDR3, as DNA: TGTGCCTGGAGTGTAAGGTACAGGGTGGACACTGAAGCTTTCTTT.